This T cell receptor beta chain was identified in a study of T cells in Graves' hyperthyroidism and ophthalmopathy. Germline values: CDR1 ENHRY, CDR2 SYGVKD. The CDR3 runs 17 residues. Trimming took 3 bases from V and 0 from J; bases not matched to a gene: 9. Amplification yielded TCR beta CDR3 regions, with RNA transcripts as the source. First-round RT-PCR targeting the TCR CDR3 was performed with the HTBI primer set. TCRdb analysed the multiplex PCR reads with MiXCR anew, one entry per CDR3 protein. Altogether a few hundred thousand distinct CDR3 sequences are present, approximately 14% being singletons, with the ten largest covering roughly 7.3%.

The chain combines TRBV10-3 with TRBJ1-1; 8 bases map to TRBD1. The receptor comes from a woman between 25 and 40 years old with Graves' hyperthyroidism. The sequenced sample consisted of blood. The CDR3 loop is CAISEGQGGKMNTEAFF. The DNA of the CDR3 is TGTGCCATCAGTGAAGGACAGGGAGGGAAGATGAACACTGAAGCTTTCTTT.